The 13 T cell receptor beta chains given below trace back to one sample, sequenced in a study of cytomegalovirus exposure and HLA in healthy donors. In the PCR, 60 Vbeta and 13 Jbeta primers were used. Produced via immunoSEQ multiplex PCR; TCRdb's table is partial and in-frame only. The table lists some 150,000 clones. Material for sequencing was PBMCs. The source is a woman aged 18-29 years in good health and CMV-seropositive.

The V call is TRBV10-3, the J call TRBJ2-7, with D unresolved. V lost 7 bases and J lost 0, with 10 bases in between. Germline V gene sequence: CDR1 ENHRY, CDR2 SYGVKD. CDR3 size: 13 residues. CDR3 bases: TGTGCCATCAACCCGGGTTTCTCCTACGAGCAGTACTTC. Translating gives CAINPGFSYEQYF.

This sequence joins TRBV6-5 and TRBJ2-1, with a tentative D call TRBD1 (6 bases). The CDR3 has 14 amino acids. The germline gives CDR1 MNHEY, CDR2 SVGAGI. V was shortened by 4 bases and J by 4 bases, with 11 bases between the two germline ends. This chain's CDR3 is CASSFRTAYNEQFF. The DNA of the CDR3 is TGTGCCAGCAGTTTCAGGACAGCTTACAATGAGCAGTTCTTC.

The V and J genes are TRBV2 and TRBJ2-1, with D perhaps matching TRBD2 (5 bases). Germline CDR1 and CDR2: SNHLY and FYNNEI. The CDR3 loop spans 14 amino acids. V was shortened by 7 bases and J by 3 bases, with 13 bases between the two germline ends. The CDR3 sequence: CASTELVRYNEQFF. As DNA, the CDR3 is TGTGCCAGCACGGAACTAGTCCGCTACAATGAGCAGTTCTTC.

The V call is TRBV6-1, the J call TRBJ1-1; 7 nucleotides agree with TRBD1. The V gene's germline CDR1 is MNHNS and CDR2 SASEGT. J was trimmed by 4 bases and V by 3 bases; bases with no gene match: 8. There are 15 residues in the CDR3. The CDR3 DNA sequence: TGTGCCAGCAGTGAGCGACAGGGTGAAGGCACTGAAGCTTTCTTT. Protein product: CASSERQGEGTEAFF.

The rearrangement joins TRBV5-1 to TRBJ2-5; TRBD1 agrees at 9 bases. This CDR3 is 14 amino acids long. Trimming took 4 bases from V and 5 from J; bases not matched to a gene: 6. Germline V lookup: CDR1 SGHRS, CDR2 YFSETQ. In DNA, the CDR3 is TGCGCCAGCAGCAAGGGACAGGGTGTGGAGACCCAGTACTTC. Translated, it gives CASSKGQGVETQYF.

The gene calls are TRBV5-1 and TRBJ2-2, with TRBD1 as a possible D gene (6 bases). The length of the CDR3 is 15 residues. V was trimmed by 3 bases and J by 4 bases, leaving 13 bases between them. Germline CDR1 SGHRS, CDR2 YFSETQ. Here the CDR3 reads CASSCLGALTGELFF. CDR3 DNA sequence: TGCGCCAGCAGCTGCCTGGGGGCCCTCACCGGGGAGCTGTTTTTT.

This rearrangement joins TRBV5-4 to TRBJ2-3, with 8 positions matching TRBD2. CDR1 is SGHNT and CDR2 is YYREEE in the germline V gene (reference sequence). The CDR3 loop spans 16 amino acids. After removal of 4 bases from V and 1 base from J, the junction contained 8 bases not matched to a gene. The CDR3 loop is CASSDGRVSGTDTQYF. In DNA, the CDR3 is TGTGCCAGCAGCGACGGGAGGGTCTCCGGCACAGATACGCAGTATTTT.

The chain employs TRBV5-1 and TRBJ2-2; D not certain. Germline CDR1 is SGHRS and CDR2 is YFSETQ. This CDR3 has 15 residues. Trimming removed 1 base at V and 4 bases at J, with 11 bases between. The CDR3 coding sequence is TGCGCCAGCAGCTTGATCCAGGTGACCACCGGGGAGCTGTTTTTT. It encodes CASSLIQVTTGELFF.

V and J are TRBV2 and TRBJ2-7; 7 bases are a match to TRBD2. Germline CDR1 reads SNHLY; CDR2 reads FYNNEI. V was pared by 6 bases and J by 6 bases, with 8 bases of the junction left unmatched. The CDR3 has 13 residues. The CDR3 protein is CASSIGLVLEQYF. The CDR3 DNA is TGTGCCAGCAGCATCGGACTAGTCCTCGAGCAGTACTTC.

In the case of this clone: This CDR3 is also generated by other DNA sequences in the sample. The gene calls are TRBV5-1 and TRBJ1-2, with D perhaps matching TRBD1 (5 bases). CDR1 and CDR2 (germline): SGHRS, YFSETQ. The CDR3 is 14 amino acids. The V gene lost 0 bases and the J gene lost 6 bases, with 12 bases spanning the gap. CDR3 sequence (DNA): TGCGCCAGCAGCTTGGGGACATATCGGGATGGCTACACCTTC. It yields the protein CASSLGTYRDGYTF.

CDR3 nucleotides: TGTGCCAGCAACCTAGCGGGAGGTTCCAATGAGCAGTTCTTC. Translating gives CASNLAGGSNEQFF. The chain joins TRBV6-5 to TRBJ2-1; 11 bases agree with TRBD2. Losses at the gene ends were 7 bases for V and 6 bases for J; bases not matched to a gene: 5. The CDR3 consists of 14 residues. Per the germline V gene, CDR1 is MNHEY and CDR2 is SVGAGI.

V gene TRBV4-2 combines with J gene TRBJ1-5, with TRBD1 identical over 8 bases. CDR3 size: 16 residues. CDR1 and CDR2 from the germline V gene are LGHNA and YNFKEQ. The V and J ends lost 1 base and 6 bases, in that order; junction bases with no gene match: 8. The CDR3: CASSQGATGDAQPQHF. The CDR3, as DNA: TGTGCCAGCAGCCAAGGTGCGACAGGGGACGCTCAGCCCCAGCATTTT.

The chain uses TRBV5-4 and TRBJ2-3; D ambiguous. The CDR3 contains 14 residues. V dropped 4 bases and J dropped 1 base, with 10 bases sitting between them. CDR1 SGHNT and CDR2 YYREEE come from the germline V gene (reference sequence). CDR3 amino acids: CASSPTPGTDTQYF. CDR3 DNA sequence: TGTGCCAGCAGCCCAACTCCCGGCACAGATACGCAGTATTTT.